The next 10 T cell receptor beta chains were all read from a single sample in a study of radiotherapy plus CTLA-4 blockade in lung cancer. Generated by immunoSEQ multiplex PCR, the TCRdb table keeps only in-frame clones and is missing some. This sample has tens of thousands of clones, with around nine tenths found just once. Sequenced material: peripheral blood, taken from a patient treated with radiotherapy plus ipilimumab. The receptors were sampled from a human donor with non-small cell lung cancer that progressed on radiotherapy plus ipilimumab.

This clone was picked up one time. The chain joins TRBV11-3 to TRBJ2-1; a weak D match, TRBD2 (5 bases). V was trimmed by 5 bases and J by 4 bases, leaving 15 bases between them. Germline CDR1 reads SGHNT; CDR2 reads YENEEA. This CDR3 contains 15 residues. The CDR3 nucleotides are TGTGCCAGCAGCAGGGAGTCGGGAAATTACAATGAGCAGTTCTTC. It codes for CASSRESGNYNEQFF. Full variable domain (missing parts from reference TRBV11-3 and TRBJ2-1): EAGVVQSPRYKIIEKKQPVAFWCNPISGHNTLYWYLQNLGQGPELLIRYENEEAVDDSQLPKDRFSAERLKGVDSTLKIQPAELGDSAVYLCASSRESGNYNEQFFGPGTRLTVL.

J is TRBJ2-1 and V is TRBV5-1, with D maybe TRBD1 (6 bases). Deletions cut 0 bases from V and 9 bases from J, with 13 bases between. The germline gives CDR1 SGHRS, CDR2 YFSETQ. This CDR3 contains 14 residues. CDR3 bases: TGCGCCAGCAGCTTGGGAGGGGGAAACGTTGAGCAGTTCTTC. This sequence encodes CASSLGGGNVEQFF.

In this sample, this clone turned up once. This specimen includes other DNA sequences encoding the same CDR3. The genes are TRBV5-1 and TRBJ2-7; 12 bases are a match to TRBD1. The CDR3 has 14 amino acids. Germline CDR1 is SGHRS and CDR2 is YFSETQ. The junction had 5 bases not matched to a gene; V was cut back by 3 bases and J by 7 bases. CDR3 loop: CASSSGQGAEEQYF. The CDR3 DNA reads TGCGCCAGCAGCTCGGGACAGGGGGCTGAAGAGCAGTACTTC. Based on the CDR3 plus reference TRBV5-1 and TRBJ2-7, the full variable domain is KAGVTQTPRYLIKTRGQQVTLSCSPISGHRSVSWYQQTPGQGLQFLFEYFSETQRNKGNFPGRFSGRQFSNSRSEMNVSTLELGDSALYLCASSSGQGAEEQYFGPGTRLTVT.

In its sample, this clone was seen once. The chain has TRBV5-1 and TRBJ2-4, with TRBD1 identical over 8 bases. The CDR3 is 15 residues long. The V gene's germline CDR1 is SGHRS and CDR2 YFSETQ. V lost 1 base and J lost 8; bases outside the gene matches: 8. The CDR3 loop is CASSLRTGKWDIQYF. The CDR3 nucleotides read TGCGCCAGCAGCTTGCGGACAGGGAAATGGGACATTCAGTACTTC. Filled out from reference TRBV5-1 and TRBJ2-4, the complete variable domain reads KAGVTQTPRYLIKTRGQQVTLSCSPISGHRSVSWYQQTPGQGLQFLFEYFSETQRNKGNFPGRFSGRQFSNSRSEMNVSTLELGDSALYLCASSLRTGKWDIQYFGAGTRLSVL.

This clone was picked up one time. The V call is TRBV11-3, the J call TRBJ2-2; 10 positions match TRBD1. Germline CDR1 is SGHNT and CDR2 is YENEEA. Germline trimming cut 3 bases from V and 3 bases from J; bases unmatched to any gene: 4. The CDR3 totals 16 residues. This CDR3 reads CASSLRGTGDTGELFF. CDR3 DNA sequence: TGTGCCAGCAGCTTGCGAGGGACAGGGGACACCGGGGAGCTGTTTTTT.

In nucleotides, the CDR3 is TGTGCCACCAGCGTTACAGGGGCCCCCACAGATACGCAGTATTTT. The encoded protein is CATSVTGAPTDTQYF. This chain links TRBV15 with TRBJ2-3, with TRBD1 matching 7 bases. V lost 5 bases to trimming and J lost 2 bases; unmatched junction nucleotides: 7. Germline CDR1 LNHNV, CDR2 YYDKDF (reference sequence). This CDR3 has 15 residues. Full variable domain (outside the CDR3, taken from reference TRBV15 and TRBJ2-3): DAMVIQNPRYQVTQFGKPVTLSCSQTLNHNVMYWYQQKSSQAPKLLFHYYDKDFNNEADTPDNFQSRRPNTSFCFLDIRSPGLGDTAMYLCATSVTGAPTDTQYFGPGTRLTVL.

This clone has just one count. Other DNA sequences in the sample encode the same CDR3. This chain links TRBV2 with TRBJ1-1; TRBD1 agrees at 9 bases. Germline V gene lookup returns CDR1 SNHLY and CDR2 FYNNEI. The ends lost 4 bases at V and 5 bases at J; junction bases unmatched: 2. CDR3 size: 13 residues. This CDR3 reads CASSGQGGTEAFF. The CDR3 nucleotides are TGTGCCAGCAGTGGACAGGGGGGAACTGAAGCTTTCTTT.

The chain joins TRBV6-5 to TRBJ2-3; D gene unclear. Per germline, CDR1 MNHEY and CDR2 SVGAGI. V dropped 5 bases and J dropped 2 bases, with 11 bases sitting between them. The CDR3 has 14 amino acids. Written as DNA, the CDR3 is TGTGCCAGCAGTGAAGTGGGCTACACAGATACGCAGTATTTT. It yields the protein CASSEVGYTDTQYF.

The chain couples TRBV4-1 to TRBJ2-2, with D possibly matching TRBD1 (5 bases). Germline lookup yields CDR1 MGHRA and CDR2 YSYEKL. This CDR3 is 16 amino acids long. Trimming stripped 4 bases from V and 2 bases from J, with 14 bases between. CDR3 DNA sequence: TGCGCCAGCAGCCTTGGGGTAGGGGCAAACACCGGGGAGCTGTTTTTT. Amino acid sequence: CASSLGVGANTGELFF.

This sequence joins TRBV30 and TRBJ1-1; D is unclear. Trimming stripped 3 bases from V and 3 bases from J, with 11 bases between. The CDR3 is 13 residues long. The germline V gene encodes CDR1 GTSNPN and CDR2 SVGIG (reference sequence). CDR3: CAWSALLDTEAFF. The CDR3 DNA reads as TGTGCCTGGAGCGCCCTACTGGACACTGAAGCTTTCTTT.